These T cell receptor beta chains were read from a single sample in a study of human T cells and chemical hapten exposure. One entry per CDR3 protein results from TCRdb running MiXCR on the RACE reads. Among 380,000 or so distinct CDR3 sequences listed, 4% to 5.5% were seen once. The sample consisted of whole blood, taken in connection with sensitization to the hapten diphenylcyclopropenone (DPC). The receptor source for this set is a woman in her forties or fifties with alopecia areata. Some clones in this sample may be carry-over from other donors' samples. Each CDR3 is given with its conserved first and last residue. Each record gives: D gene, clone size, J gene, V gene, CDR3 length, CDR3 protein, CDR3 DNA. A D gene is named only where the DNA matches it firmly. Only part of the rows carry a size: once, few, many, or a class if the clone is expanded.

D: NA
size: many
J: TRBJ1-5
V: TRBV4-3
length: 15
CDR3: CASSQDDRSSSAQHF
DNA: TGCGCCAGCAGCCAAGATGACAGATCCTCCTCGGCCCAGCATTTT

D: TRBD1
size: few
J: TRBJ2-1
V: TRBV20-1
length: 14
CDR3: CSASRDRADGEQFF
DNA: TGCAGTGCTTCCCGGGACAGGGCGGATGGTGAGCAGTTCTTC

D: NA
size: NA
J: TRBJ2-7
V: TRBV5-1
length: 14
CDR3: CASSLDRVGGEQYF
DNA: TGCGCCAGCAGCTTGGACAGGGTAGGAGGGGAGCAGTACTTC

D: NA
size: NA
J: TRBJ2-1
V: TRBV24-1
length: 15
CDR3: CATSGGPSSYNEQFF
DNA: TGTGCCACCAGTGGGGGACCTAGCTCCTACAATGAGCAGTTCTTC

D: NA
size: many
J: TRBJ1-2
V: TRBV3-1
length: 10
CDR3: CATYRAGYTF
DNA: TGTGCCACTTACCGGGCTGGCTACACCTTC

D: NA
size: few
J: TRBJ2-1
V: TRBV12-3/TRBV12-4
length: 17
CDR3: CASSLAQRWGLYNEQFF
DNA: TGTGCCAGCAGTTTAGCCCAGCGGTGGGGGCTTTACAATGAGCAGTTCTTC

D: NA
size: NA
J: TRBJ2-5
V: TRBV24-1
length: 14
CDR3: CATSDYDSQETQYF
DNA: TGTGCCACCAGTGATTATGACTCTCAAGAGACCCAGTACTTC

D: TRBD1
size: many
J: TRBJ1-1
V: TRBV7-9
length: 16
CDR3: CASSPAGRGRGTEAFF
DNA: TGTGCCAGCAGCCCGGCCGGCAGGGGGCGGGGGACTGAAGCTTTCTTT

D: NA
size: many
J: TRBJ1-2
V: TRBV28
length: 12
CDR3: CASSLGDWGYTF
DNA: TGTGCCAGCAGTTTAGGGGACTGGGGCTACACCTTC

D: NA
size: few
J: TRBJ1-5
V: TRBV6-1
length: 13
CDR3: CASSKSVNQPQHF
DNA: TGTGCCAGCAGTAAGTCAGTAAATCAGCCCCAGCATTTT

D: TRBD2
size: many
J: TRBJ2-5
V: TRBV3-1
length: 15
CDR3: CASSPLAGGQETQYF
DNA: TGTGCCAGCAGCCCACTAGCGGGGGGTCAAGAGACCCAGTACTTC

D: TRBD1
size: many
J: TRBJ1-1
V: TRBV7-9
length: 15
CDR3: CASSLLQGAYTEAFF
DNA: TGTGCCAGCAGCTTATTACAGGGGGCTTATACTGAAGCTTTCTTT

D: NA
size: few
J: TRBJ1-2
V: TRBV6-6
length: 14
CDR3: CASSDTATYYGYTF
DNA: TGTGCCAGCAGTGACACGGCCACCTACTATGGCTACACCTTC

D: TRBD1
size: many
J: TRBJ1-2
V: TRBV12-3/TRBV12-4
length: 15
CDR3: CASSSRQGASYGYTF
DNA: TGTGCCAGCAGTTCGCGACAGGGGGCGAGCTATGGCTACACCTTC

D: TRBD1
size: few
J: TRBJ2-5
V: TRBV6-1
length: 19
CDR3: CASSEPGQANEGPLETQYF
DNA: TGTGCCAGCAGTGAGCCGGGACAGGCTAACGAGGGGCCCCTGGAGACCCAGTACTTC

D: TRBD2
size: many
J: TRBJ2-3
V: TRBV6-6
length: 17
CDR3: CASRLLSGGTSTDTQYF
DNA: TGTGCCAGCAGACTTCTAAGCGGGGGGACTAGCACAGATACGCAGTATTTT

D: NA
size: many
J: TRBJ2-2
V: TRBV2
length: 14
CDR3: CASSESGYAGELFF
DNA: TGTGCCAGCAGTGAAAGCGGGTACGCCGGGGAGCTGTTTTTT

D: NA
size: few
J: TRBJ2-5
V: TRBV28
length: 14
CDR3: CASSLGGRRETQYF
DNA: TGTGCCAGCAGTTTAGGAGGCCGGAGGGAGACCCAGTACTTC

D: NA
size: many
J: TRBJ2-7
V: TRBV28
length: 13
CDR3: CASSSAGIYEQYF
DNA: TGTGCCAGCAGTTCTGCCGGGATCTACGAGCAGTACTTC

D: TRBD1
size: many
J: TRBJ2-5
V: TRBV7-2
length: 15
CDR3: CASSLARTGRETQYF
DNA: TGTGCCAGCAGCTTAGCGCGGACAGGGAGAGAGACCCAGTACTTC

D: NA
size: many
J: TRBJ2-3
V: TRBV7-8
length: 14
CDR3: CASSLGGTTDTQYF
DNA: TGTGCCAGCAGCTTGGGCGGAACCACAGATACGCAGTATTTT

D: NA
size: many
J: TRBJ2-3
V: TRBV7-2
length: 11
CDR3: CASSLGPAQYF
DNA: TGTGCCAGCAGCTTAGGACCCGCGCAGTATTTT

D: NA
size: NA
J: TRBJ2-3
V: TRBV2
length: 14
CDR3: CASCGGYGTDTQYF
DNA: TGTGCCAGCTGTGGGGGGTACGGGACAGATACGCAGTATTTT

D: NA
size: few
J: TRBJ2-3
V: TRBV10-2
length: 13
CDR3: CASSVWRPDTQYF
DNA: TGCGCCAGCAGTGTTTGGCGCCCAGATACGCAGTATTTT

D: NA
size: NA
J: TRBJ1-4
V: TRBV7-9
length: 15
CDR3: CASSSPTGTNEKLFF
DNA: TGTGCCAGCAGCTCCCCCACAGGTACTAATGAAAAACTGTTTTTT

D: NA
size: NA
J: TRBJ1-1
V: TRBV24-1
length: 15
CDR3: CATSDLAGADTEAFF
DNA: TGTGCCACCAGTGATTTAGCAGGGGCGGACACTGAAGCTTTCTTT

D: TRBD2
size: few
J: TRBJ2-1
V: TRBV7-2
length: 15
CDR3: CASSRTSGSNHEQFF
DNA: TGTGCCAGCAGCCGGACTAGCGGGAGTAATCATGAGCAGTTCTTC

D: NA
size: few
J: TRBJ2-6
V: TRBV5-5
length: 16
CDR3: CASSLLSPGGANVLTF
DNA: TGTGCCAGCAGCTTGCTCTCCCCTGGTGGGGCCAACGTCCTGACTTTC

D: NA
size: many
J: TRBJ2-1
V: TRBV2
length: 12
CDR3: CASSVGGSGQFF
DNA: TGTGCCAGCAGTGTAGGAGGTTCAGGGCAGTTCTTC

D: NA
size: many
J: TRBJ2-3
V: TRBV6-2/TRBV6-3
length: 14
CDR3: CASSRTDSTDTQYF
DNA: TGTGCCAGCAGTCGGACGGATAGCACAGATACGCAGTATTTT

D: TRBD1
size: few
J: TRBJ1-2
V: TRBV6-1
length: 15
CDR3: CASSEPFPTGAGYTF
DNA: TGTGCCAGCAGTGAACCCTTTCCGACAGGGGCAGGCTACACCTTC

D: TRBD2
size: many
J: TRBJ2-1
V: TRBV20-1
length: 15
CDR3: CSARDRLAGVNEQFF
DNA: TGCAGTGCTAGAGATAGACTAGCGGGAGTGAATGAGCAGTTCTTC

D: NA
size: many
J: TRBJ1-1
V: TRBV7-8
length: 14
CDR3: CASNPDQTNTEAFF
DNA: TGTGCCAGCAACCCTGACCAGACGAACACTGAAGCTTTCTTT

D: TRBD2
size: few
J: TRBJ2-3
V: TRBV2
length: 12
CDR3: CASGLATDTQYF
DNA: TGTGCCAGCGGACTAGCGACAGATACGCAGTATTTT

D: TRBD1
size: NA
J: TRBJ2-7
V: TRBV5-4
length: 14
CDR3: CASSTTGGGYEQYF
DNA: TGTGCCAGCAGCACAACAGGGGGCGGGTACGAGCAGTACTTC

D: NA
size: NA
J: TRBJ2-6
V: TRBV29-1
length: 15
CDR3: CSVEGGGAGANVLTF
DNA: TGCAGCGTTGAAGGAGGGGGGGCTGGGGCCAACGTCCTGACTTTC

D: NA
size: many
J: TRBJ1-5
V: TRBV6-6
length: 11
CDR3: CASSYDQPQHF
DNA: TGTGCCAGCAGTTACGATCAGCCCCAGCATTTT

D: NA
size: many
J: TRBJ2-7
V: TRBV27
length: 15
CDR3: CASSPDPSALHEQYF
DNA: TGTGCCAGCAGTCCGGACCCCTCCGCACTGCACGAGCAGTACTTC

D: TRBD1
size: few
J: TRBJ2-3
V: TRBV20-1
length: 15
CDR3: CSAFVYQGVSDTQYF
DNA: TGCAGTGCCTTCGTCTATCAGGGGGTCTCAGATACGCAGTATTTT

D: TRBD1
size: many
J: TRBJ2-3
V: TRBV29-1
length: 12
CDR3: CSVDREADTQYF
DNA: TGCAGCGTGGACAGGGAGGCAGATACGCAGTATTTT

D: NA
size: many
J: TRBJ1-4
V: TRBV5-1
length: 13
CDR3: CASSPGTNEKLFF
DNA: TGCGCCAGCAGCCCGGGGACAAATGAAAAACTGTTTTTT

D: NA
size: many
J: TRBJ2-5
V: TRBV28
length: 15
CDR3: CASSLLREVQETQYF
DNA: TGTGCCAGCAGTTTATTAAGAGAAGTCCAAGAGACCCAGTACTTC

D: NA
size: many
J: TRBJ2-7
V: TRBV5-1
length: 13
CDR3: CASRLRGTYEQYF
DNA: TGCGCCAGCAGGCTGAGAGGGACTTACGAGCAGTACTTC

D: NA
size: many
J: TRBJ1-2
V: TRBV4-3
length: 16
CDR3: CASSQDGLGGGNGYTF
DNA: TGCGCCAGCAGCCAAGATGGCCTAGGGGGTGGAAATGGCTACACCTTC

D: NA
size: NA
J: TRBJ1-1
V: TRBV20-1
length: 12
CDR3: CSATPTGFGAFF
DNA: TGCAGTGCTACACCAACAGGGTTTGGTGCTTTCTTT

D: NA
size: NA
J: TRBJ2-6
V: TRBV5-6
length: 18
CDR3: CASSWRLATPSGANVLTF
DNA: TGTGCCAGCAGCTGGCGGCTAGCTACGCCTTCTGGGGCCAACGTCCTGACTTTC

D: NA
size: many
J: TRBJ1-4
V: TRBV15
length: 14
CDR3: CATSRAQPGEKLFF
DNA: TGTGCCACCAGCAGAGCCCAACCGGGGGAAAAACTGTTTTTT

D: NA
size: few
J: TRBJ1-2
V: TRBV4-2
length: 14
CDR3: CASSQETDIYGYTF
DNA: TGTGCCAGCAGCCAAGAAACAGATATCTATGGCTACACCTTC

D: NA
size: many
J: TRBJ2-7
V: TRBV9
length: 13
CDR3: CASSGPPSHEQYF
DNA: TGTGCCAGCAGCGGCCCACCCTCCCACGAGCAGTACTTC

D: TRBD1
size: many
J: TRBJ1-5
V: TRBV7-2
length: 15
CDR3: CASSSDRVPYQPQHF
DNA: TGTGCCAGCAGTTCCGACAGGGTCCCGTATCAGCCCCAGCATTTT

D: NA
size: many
J: TRBJ1-2
V: TRBV12-3/TRBV12-4
length: 12
CDR3: CASSLGVYGYTF
DNA: TGTGCCAGCAGTTTGGGGGTCTATGGCTACACCTTC

D: NA
size: NA
J: TRBJ1-5
V: TRBV12-3/TRBV12-4
length: 16
CDR3: CASSPMDSPGVQPQHF
DNA: TGTGCCAGCAGTCCGATGGACAGCCCTGGGGTTCAGCCCCAGCATTTT

D: TRBD2
size: few
J: TRBJ2-3
V: TRBV5-6
length: 15
CDR3: CASSGGLAGPGTQYF
DNA: TGTGCCAGCAGCGGGGGACTAGCGGGGCCAGGTACGCAGTATTTT

D: TRBD2
size: NA
J: TRBJ2-1
V: TRBV19
length: 14
CDR3: CASSPAGGPHEQFF
DNA: TGTGCCAGTAGTCCGGCGGGAGGGCCGCATGAGCAGTTCTTC

D: NA
size: many
J: TRBJ2-5
V: TRBV13
length: 12
CDR3: CASSARRETQYF
DNA: TGTGCCAGCAGCGCCCGTAGAGAGACCCAGTACTTC

D: NA
size: many
J: TRBJ1-2
V: TRBV7-9
length: 15
CDR3: CASSPWTDPNYGYTF
DNA: TGTGCCAGCAGCCCCTGGACAGATCCTAACTATGGCTACACCTTC

D: NA
size: NA
J: TRBJ1-5
V: TRBV25-1
length: 16
CDR3: CASSPGGQGQNQPQHF
DNA: TGTGCCAGCAGTCCTGGAGGGCAGGGGCAAAATCAGCCCCAGCATTTT

D: NA
size: many
J: TRBJ2-3
V: TRBV20-1
length: 16
CDR3: CSATPSTWASTDTQYF
DNA: TGCAGTGCGACTCCTTCTACATGGGCTAGCACAGATACGCAGTATTTT